Shown below are 11 T cell receptor beta chains from a single sample sequenced in a study of OX40 agonist ivuxolimab in advanced cancers. Clones were sequenced by immunoSEQ multiplex PCR, and TCRdb holds only the in-frame ones, with some missing. The table records tens of thousands of clones, more than 90% of them present only once. The sample here was CD4+ or CD8+ T cells sorted from blood, taken in a trial of the OX40 agonist ivuxolimab. These receptors all stem from an adult with an advanced solid tumor such as melanoma, head and neck, liver or kidney cancer.

The chain couples TRBV2 to TRBJ2-1, with D tentatively TRBD1 (6 bases). Germline V gene data show CDR1 as SNHLY and CDR2 as FYNNEI. V was pared by 3 bases and J by 0 bases, with 15 bases between. The CDR3 has 17 amino acids. The CDR3 here is CASSEWTVLSSYNEQFF. The DNA of the CDR3 is TGTGCCAGCAGTGAGTGGACAGTTTTGAGCTCCTACAATGAGCAGTTCTTC.

The genes are TRBV2 and TRBJ2-1, with 11 bases matching TRBD2. Looked up from germline, CDR1 is SNHLY and CDR2 is FYNNEI. V gave up 3 bases and J gave up 4 bases; unmatched junction bases: 2. The CDR3 extends over 15 amino acids. CDR3 sequence reads: CASSETSGIYNEQFF. As DNA, the CDR3 is TGTGCCAGCAGTGAGACTAGCGGGATTTACAATGAGCAGTTCTTC.

V is TRBV4-1 and J is TRBJ1-5; the D gene is possibly TRBD1 (6 bases). This CDR3 is built from 15 residues. Trimming shortened V by 2 bases and J by 6 bases, and 14 bases separated the two germline ends. Per the germline V gene, CDR1 is MGHRA and CDR2 is YSYEKL. CDR3 bases: TGCGCCAGCAGCCAAAATGGGGGCTGGGGTCAGCCCCAGCATTTT. The encoded protein is CASSQNGGWGQPQHF.

CDR3 amino acids: CASSLDRAEHTEAFF. As DNA, the CDR3 is TGTGCCAGCAGCTTAGACAGGGCGGAGCACACTGAAGCTTTCTTT. The rearrangement uses TRBV7-3 and TRBJ1-1; 7 bases align to TRBD1. Trimming at V came to 2 bases and at J to 3 bases, leaving 6 bases not matched to a gene. Germline CDR1 and CDR2: SGHTA and FQGTGA. The CDR3 is 15 residues long.

V gene TRBV27 combines with J gene TRBJ2-2; no clear D. CDR1 is MNHEY and CDR2 is SMNVEV in the germline V gene (reference sequence). The CDR3 is 14 amino acids. Between the trimmed V and J ends, which lost 4 bases and 6 bases, there was a span of 12 bases. DNA for the CDR3: TGTGCCAGCAGTTCGAGATATATGGCCGGGGAGCTGTTTTTT. Translated, it gives CASSSRYMAGELFF.

This clone appeared once. This chain uses TRBV11-2 with TRBJ2-5; no firm D call. The V end lost 2 bases, the J end lost 5 bases, and 9 bases lay between the germline ends. The germline gives CDR1 SGHAT, CDR2 FQNNGV. The CDR3 sequence is 13 residues long. For the CDR3, the DNA is TGTGCCAGCAGCTTAAACGGACGCGAGACCCAGTACTTC. It translates to CASSLNGRETQYF.

The V and J genes are TRBV30 and TRBJ1-1; TRBD1 might be the D (5 bases). The CDR3 has 13 amino acids. Germline assignment: CDR1 GTSNPN and CDR2 SVGIG (reference sequence). With 0 bases removed from V and 4 bases from J, the gap between germline ends came to 9 bases. CDR3 region: CAWSVGDATEAFF. CDR3 in DNA: TGTGCCTGGAGTGTGGGGGACGCCACTGAAGCTTTCTTT.

CDR3 region: CAWSLRKDEKLFF. CDR3 sequence (DNA): TGTGCCTGGAGTCTGAGGAAGGATGAAAAACTGTTTTTT. The V call is TRBV30, the J call TRBJ1-4, with D uncertain. CDR1 GTSNPN and CDR2 SVGIG come from the germline V gene (reference sequence). V was trimmed by 2 bases and J by 6 bases, leaving 10 bases between them. This CDR3 comprises 13 residues.

The V gene is TRBV11-3, the J gene TRBJ2-2; 11 bases line up with TRBD1. Looked up from germline, CDR1 is SGHNT and CDR2 is YENEEA. This CDR3 contains 16 residues. V lost 5 bases and J lost 1; bases outside the gene matches: 3. For the CDR3, the DNA is TGTGCCAGCAGCCAGGACAGGGGGCGGAACACCGGGGAGCTGTTTTTT. It encodes CASSQDRGRNTGELFF.

The chain uses TRBV5-5 and TRBJ2-1; 9 bases line up with TRBD1. Unmatched junction bases numbered 11, after V lost 3 bases and J lost 10 bases. Germline V gene sequence: CDR1 SGHKS, CDR2 YYEKEE (reference sequence). This CDR3 comprises 15 residues. The CDR3 DNA reads TGTGCCAGCAGCTCAGGACAGGGGCCTCCTAACGAGCAGTTCTTC. It translates to CASSSGQGPPNEQFF.

This chain joins TRBV11-2 and TRBJ1-1; D is uncertain. The CDR3 loop spans 13 amino acids. CDR1 and CDR2 (germline): SGHAT, FQNNGV. Trimming removed 1 base at V and 11 bases at J, with 14 bases between. CDR3 loop: CASSLGWRAYAFF. The CDR3 DNA reads as TGTGCCAGCAGCTTAGGTTGGCGGGCTTACGCTTTCTTT.